Shown below are 17 T cell receptor beta chains from a single sample sequenced in a study of blood T cell repertoires in COVID-19. The repertoire was sequenced with immunoSEQ multiplex PCR; TCRdb's copy has only in-frame clones and lacks some. The data hold approximately 470,000 clones, with around 90% observed a single time. Material: PBMCs or T cells enriched from blood (not recorded which). Every receptor here comes from a woman aged 18-29 years who had recovered from COVID-19.

The rearrangement joins TRBV18 to TRBJ1-5, with D hard to call. Germline V gene lookup returns CDR1 KGHSH and CDR2 LQKENI. The CDR3 has 13 amino acids. Trimming stripped 6 bases from V and 0 bases from J, with 6 bases between. CDR3 DNA: TGTGCCAGCTCGGTCTATAGCAATCAGCCCCAGCATTTT. It encodes CASSVYSNQPQHF.

The V gene is TRBV6-5, the J gene TRBJ1-5; possibly TRBD1 for D (5 bases). Germline CDR1 reads MNHEY; CDR2 reads SVGAGI. V was cut by 0 bases and J by 8 bases, with 8 bases left in between. The CDR3 sequence is 13 residues long. Here the CDR3 DNA reads TGTGCCAGCAGTTACTCACAGGCGGAGCCCCAGCATTTT. This gives the protein CASSYSQAEPQHF.

V and J are TRBV27 and TRBJ1-1; 8 nucleotides line up with TRBD1. The ends lost 6 bases at V and 0 bases at J; junction bases unmatched: 6. The CDR3 loop spans 15 amino acids. CDR1 is MNHEY, CDR2 SMNVEV, per germline (reference sequence). CDR3 protein: CASSAYRGVNTEAFF. For the CDR3, the DNA is TGTGCCAGCAGCGCCTACAGGGGGGTGAACACTGAAGCTTTCTTT.

V gene TRBV19 combines with J gene TRBJ1-1; weak D call: TRBD1 (5 bases). The CDR3 contains 11 residues. V dropped 11 bases and J dropped 9 bases, with 16 bases sitting between them. Looked up from germline, CDR1 is LNHDA and CDR2 is SQIVND (reference sequence). CDR3 amino acids: CALFSQGKAFF. The CDR3 DNA reads TGTGCCCTTTTTTCGCAGGGAAAAGCTTTCTTT.

The chain has TRBV10-1 and TRBJ2-3; 7 bases align to TRBD2. V lost 3 bases, J lost 3 bases, and 3 bases stayed unmatched. The CDR3 is 14 amino acids. CDR1 is WNHNN, CDR2 SYGVQD, per germline (reference sequence). CDR3 sequence (DNA): TGCGCCAGCAGTGAATCCGGGAGGACAGATACGCAGTATTTT. It codes for CASSESGRTDTQYF.

The J gene is TRBJ2-5, the V gene TRBV6-1; 9 nucleotides align to TRBD2. Germline-derived CDR1 and CDR2 are MNHNS and SASEGT. J gave up 1 base and V 1 base, and 4 bases lay outside the gene matches. The CDR3 is made up of 16 amino acids. The chain's CDR3 is CASSEELAGVQETQYF. For the CDR3, the DNA is TGTGCCAGCAGTGAAGAATTAGCGGGGGTCCAAGAGACCCAGTACTTC.

The chain carries TRBV7-2 and TRBJ2-1; 12 bases line up with TRBD2. V shed 3 bases, J shed 2 bases, and the junction held 2 bases outside the gene matches. The germline gives CDR1 SGHTA, CDR2 FQGNSA. The CDR3 has 16 residues. CDR3 sequence reads: CASSFGTSGPYNEQFF. Written as DNA, the CDR3 is TGTGCCAGCAGCTTCGGGACTAGCGGGCCCTACAATGAGCAGTTCTTC.

This chain uses TRBV9 with TRBJ2-7; D is possibly TRBD2 (6 bases). The V gene's germline CDR1 is SGDLS and CDR2 YYNGEE. The CDR3 has 16 residues. Trimming took 0 bases from V and 3 from J, leaving 16 bases between them. The CDR3 nucleotides read TGTGCCAGCAGCGTAGAATCGGGGGTTCAAATCTACGAGCAGTACTTC. Its translation: CASSVESGVQIYEQYF.

This chain joins TRBV6-4 and TRBJ1-6, with D possibly TRBD1 on 5 matching bases. Germline V lookup: CDR1 MRHNA, CDR2 SNTAGT. V was trimmed by 5 bases and J by 10 bases, leaving 15 bases between them. The CDR3 sequence is 14 residues long. CDR3 nucleotide sequence: TGTGCCAGCAGTCCCCAGAATGGGGGGTCACCCCTCCACTTT. Its protein product is CASSPQNGGSPLHF.

Only one count was recorded for this clone. V and J are TRBV4-1 and TRBJ1-1; TRBD1 agrees at 7 bases. The CDR3 sequence is 14 residues long. Germline lookup yields CDR1 MGHRA and CDR2 YSYEKL. V trimming: 1 base; J trimming: 4 bases; junction bases outside the gene matches: 3. The CDR3 spells CASSQGRGPTEAFF. The DNA for the CDR3 is TGCGCCAGCAGCCAAGGGAGGGGGCCCACTGAAGCTTTCTTT.

The gene calls are TRBV7-9 and TRBJ2-1; 11 nucleotides align to TRBD2. Germline assignment: CDR1 SEHNR and CDR2 FQNEAQ (reference sequence). Trimming cost V 5 bases and J 4 bases; bases outside gene matches: 4. The CDR3 extends over 15 amino acids. The CDR3 loop reads CASSPTSGGYNEQFF. The CDR3 nucleotides read TGTGCCAGCAGCCCCACTAGCGGGGGTTACAATGAGCAGTTCTTC.

The chain couples TRBV7-8 to TRBJ1-2; no reliable D call. Germline assignment: CDR1 SGHVS and CDR2 FQNEAQ. V was trimmed by 2 bases and J by 5 bases, leaving 12 bases between them. The CDR3 is made up of 14 amino acids. The CDR3 reads CASSLHAGFYGYTF. CDR3 nucleotides: TGTGCCAGCAGCTTACATGCAGGCTTTTATGGCTACACCTTC.

The chain links TRBV5-6 to TRBJ2-1; no clear D gene. Per the germline V gene, CDR1 is SGHDT and CDR2 is YYEEEE. The CDR3 has 13 amino acids. Trimming removed 1 base at V and 5 bases at J, with 7 bases between. Here the CDR3 DNA reads TGTGCCAGCAGCTTGATCCAGGACAATGAGCAGTTCTTC. The encoded protein is CASSLIQDNEQFF. The full variable domain, its missing parts supplied by reference TRBV5-6 and TRBJ2-1, is DAGVTQSPTHLIKTRGQQVTLRCSPKSGHDTVSWYQQALGQGPQFIFQYYEEEERQRGNFPDRFSGHQFPNYSSELNVNALLLGDSALYLCASSLIQDNEQFFGPGTRLTVL.

This CDR3 reads CASSGAGGASDTQYF. The CDR3 DNA is TGTGCCAGCAGCGGGGCCGGGGGGGCCTCAGATACGCAGTATTTT. The rearrangement joins TRBV9 to TRBJ2-3; 8 nucleotides line up with TRBD2. CDR1 is SGDLS, CDR2 YYNGEE, per germline. V was pared by 3 bases and J by 4 bases, with 7 bases of the junction left unmatched. The length of the CDR3 is 15 residues.

The chain uses TRBV19 and TRBJ1-3; D not certain. Germline loops: CDR1 LNHDA, CDR2 SQIVND (reference sequence). The CDR3 is 16 amino acids. Trimming left V 7 bases short and J 0 bases short, with 16 bases between. Here the CDR3 reads CASKSAEELSGNTIYF. For the CDR3, the DNA is TGTGCCAGTAAATCCGCGGAAGAACTCTCTGGAAACACCATATATTTT.

The V call is TRBV11-2, the J call TRBJ1-1; D perhaps matches TRBD1 (6 bases). CDR3 length equals 14 residues. Between the trimmed V and J ends, which lost 1 base and 4 bases, there was a span of 10 bases. Germline V gene lookup returns CDR1 SGHAT and CDR2 FQNNGV. The CDR3 DNA follows: TGTGCCAGCAGCTTAGCGGGGACAACCACTGAAGCTTTCTTT. This translates into CASSLAGTTTEAFF.

CDR3 coding DNA: TGTGCCAGCAGCGTAAATCCGGGGGGGCCTGCCGGGGAGCTGTTTTTT. This gives the protein CASSVNPGGPAGELFF. The gene calls are TRBV9 and TRBJ2-2; the match to TRBD2 covers 8 bases. The CDR3 contains 16 residues. CDR1 is SGDLS and CDR2 is YYNGEE in the germline V gene. Trimming cost V 1 base and J 6 bases; bases outside gene matches: 8. Looking up the rest from reference TRBV9 and TRBJ2-2 gives the full variable domain: DSGVTQTPKHLITATGQRVTLRCSPRSGDLSVYWYQQSLDQGLQFLIQYYNGEERAKGNILERFSAQQFPDLHSELNLSSLELGDSALYFCASSVNPGGPAGELFFGEGSRLTVL.